These 28 T cell receptor beta chains were sequenced from one sample in a study of blood T cell repertoires in COVID-19. The assay was immunoSEQ multiplex PCR, and TCRdb's table has in-frame clones only and misses some. The sample carries 100,000 to 120,000 clones, 55% to 75% recorded once. The sequenced sample was peripheral blood. All receptors derive from a middle-aged woman with acute or convalescent COVID-19.

The chain links TRBV12-3 or TRBV12-4 to TRBJ2-7; 8 nucleotides align to TRBD1. J was trimmed by 7 bases and V by 5 bases; bases with no gene match: 7. This CDR3 comprises 13 residues. DNA of the CDR3: TGTGCCAGCAGTCTCACAGGGGGAAGGGAGCAGTACTTC. This gives the protein CASSLTGGREQYF.

The CDR3 here is CASRWRETDTQYF. In DNA, the CDR3 is TGTGCCAGCCGCTGGAGGGAGACAGATACGCAGTATTTT. This chain joins TRBV12-3 or TRBV12-4 and TRBJ2-3, with D perhaps TRBD2 (6 bases). The germline V and J ends were trimmed by 8 bases and 3 bases, with 12 bases remaining between them. The CDR3 extends over 13 amino acids.

The CDR3 reads CSVDVDGYTF. The CDR3 DNA follows: TGCAGCGTTGACGTTGATGGCTACACCTTC. The chain combines TRBV29-1 with TRBJ1-2; D uncertain. The CDR3 is made up of 10 amino acids. Germline CDR1 reads SQVTM; CDR2 reads ANQGSEA. Deletions cut 3 bases from V and 6 bases from J, with 5 bases between.

This chain links TRBV7-2 with TRBJ1-2; 7 bases are shared with TRBD1. This CDR3 region has 17 residues. V was clipped by 0 bases and J by 3 bases; unmatched bases: 10. The germline CDR1 and CDR2 sequences are SGHTA and FQGNSA. CDR3: CASSLARGQEGYYGYTF. CDR3 nucleotides: TGTGCCAGCAGCTTAGCTCGAGGACAGGAAGGATACTATGGCTACACCTTC. The variable domain in full, with the rest retrieved from reference TRBV7-2 and TRBJ1-2, is GAGVSQSPSNKVTEKGKDVELRCDPISGHTALYWYRQSLGQGLEFLIYFQGNSAPDKSGLPSDRFSAERTGGSVSTLTIQRTQQEDSAVYLCASSLARGQEGYYGYTFGSGTRLTVV.

The chain couples TRBV2 to TRBJ2-1; no firm D call. The CDR3 length is 15 residues. CDR1 is SNHLY, CDR2 FYNNEI, per germline. V was pared by 1 base and J by 0 bases, with 7 bases between. The CDR3 sequence is CASSEEAGSYNEQFF. The CDR3 nucleotides are TGTGCCAGCAGTGAAGAAGCTGGCTCCTACAATGAGCAGTTCTTC.

In DNA form, the CDR3 reads TGTGCCAGCAGTGAATGGGCAGGGGGCACTGAAGCTTTCTTT. Its translation is CASSEWAGGTEAFF. The V call is TRBV25-1, the J call TRBJ1-1, with TRBD1 identical over 7 bases. The CDR3 extends over 14 amino acids. Germline V gene sequence: CDR1 MGHDK, CDR2 SYGVNS. V shed 1 base and J 4 bases; nucleotides not matched to a gene: 3.

The genes are TRBV20-1 and TRBJ2-7; D is undetermined. CDR1 is DFQATT, CDR2 SNEGSKA, per germline (reference sequence). This CDR3 is 11 amino acids long. Trimming shortened V by 6 bases and J by 4 bases, and 10 bases separated the two germline ends. CDR3 coding DNA: TGCAGTGCCGTTTTATCTTACGAGCAGTACTTC. As protein: CSAVLSYEQYF.

The J gene is TRBJ2-7, the V gene TRBV2; no firm D call. V was trimmed by 6 bases and J by 4 bases, leaving 10 bases between them. The CDR3 is 12 amino acids. Germline assignment: CDR1 SNHLY and CDR2 FYNNEI. The CDR3 spells CASSSSPYEQYF. CDR3 DNA sequence: TGTGCCAGCAGCTCCTCCCCTTACGAGCAGTACTTC.

The CDR3 region is CASSPGDNYGYTF. CDR3 bases: TGTGCCAGCAGTCCAGGGGATAACTATGGCTACACCTTC. The rearrangement uses TRBV12-3 or TRBV12-4 and TRBJ1-2, with TRBD1 as a possible D gene (6 bases). V was cut by 5 bases and J by 1 base, with 8 bases left in between. This CDR3 comprises 13 residues.

V usage is TRBV5-6 and J usage is TRBJ2-4; the match to TRBD2 covers 11 bases. This CDR3 comprises 14 residues. J was trimmed by 15 bases and V by 3 bases; bases with no gene match: 11. Germline assignment: CDR1 SGHDT and CDR2 YYEEEE. Here the CDR3 DNA reads TGTGCCAGCAGCTCCGCTAGCGGGGGGAGGGTCCCGTACTTC. Its translation is CASSSASGGRVPYF.

The J gene is TRBJ2-3, the V gene TRBV19; TRBD2 is a possible D gene (6 bases). In germline, CDR1 is LNHDA, CDR2 SQIVND (reference sequence). Trimming stripped 3 bases from V and 1 base from J, with 14 bases between. The CDR3 sequence is 16 residues long. CDR3 residues: CASSMEAGARTDTQYF. The CDR3 coding sequence is TGTGCCAGTAGTATGGAAGCGGGTGCCCGCACAGATACGCAGTATTTT.

This sequence joins TRBV4-1 and TRBJ2-5; tentatively, D is TRBD2 (7 bases). The germline V gene encodes CDR1 MGHRA and CDR2 YSYEKL. This CDR3 contains 20 residues. V lost 1 base and J lost 0, with 24 bases in between. CDR3 sequence: CASSQASVSRGGGYQETQYF. For the CDR3, the DNA is TGCGCCAGCAGCCAAGCCTCAGTTTCAAGGGGAGGGGGGTACCAAGAGACCCAGTACTTC.

The rearrangement links TRBV6-5 to TRBJ2-2, with 9 bases that match TRBD1. The CDR3 totals 15 residues. Trimming at V came to 6 bases and at J to 6 bases, leaving 8 bases not matched to a gene. Per the germline V gene, CDR1 is MNHEY and CDR2 is SVGAGI. In nucleotides, the CDR3 is TGTGCCAGCAGAACAGGGGGCGGATCTCCCGGGGAGCTGTTTTTT. This gives the protein CASRTGGGSPGELFF.

This clone was counted between two and nine times. The rearrangement uses TRBV5-1 and TRBJ2-2; D is unclear. In germline, CDR1 is SGHRS, CDR2 YFSETQ. This CDR3 region has 14 residues. The V end lost 1 base, the J end lost 4 bases, and 8 bases lay between the germline ends. The CDR3 region has the DNA TGCGCCAGCAGCTTGTCGCCGGGCACCGGGGAGCTGTTTTTT. The encoded protein is CASSLSPGTGELFF.

This clone has more than one count but fewer than ten. The chain carries TRBV9 and TRBJ1-6, with D perhaps matching TRBD1 (6 bases). V gave up 0 bases and J gave up 2 bases, with 6 bases separating them. Germline loops: CDR1 SGDLS, CDR2 YYNGEE. There are 15 residues in the CDR3. DNA for the CDR3: TGTGCCAGCAGCGTAGGACAGGCCTATAATTCACCCCTCCACTTT. Translation gives CASSVGQAYNSPLHF.

The V gene is TRBV29-1, the J gene TRBJ1-4; D is perhaps TRBD1 (6 bases). CDR1 is SQVTM, CDR2 ANQGSEA, per germline. The CDR3 sequence is 15 residues long. The V and J ends lost 6 bases and 2 bases respectively, with 16 bases between them. As DNA, the CDR3 is TGCAGCGTCAGCGGGGGGGCAGGGACTAATGAAAAACTGTTTTTT. It is translated as CSVSGGAGTNEKLFF.

The V call is TRBV4-1, the J call TRBJ2-6, with a weak D call TRBD1 (6 bases). The CDR3 length is 16 residues. Trimming stripped 1 base from V and 4 bases from J, with 11 bases between. Germline lookup yields CDR1 MGHRA and CDR2 YSYEKL. As DNA, the CDR3 is TGCGCCAGCAGCCAAGCTACAGGGTTCGGGGCCAACGTCCTGACTTTC. Its protein is CASSQATGFGANVLTF.

This clone showed up just once. The rearrangement joins TRBV12-3 or TRBV12-4 to TRBJ1-6; D unclear. Trimming took 8 bases from V and 7 from J, leaving 12 bases between them. CDR3 length equals 13 residues. The CDR3 reads CASAGRLNSPLHF. CDR3 bases: TGTGCCAGCGCGGGCAGATTAAATTCACCCCTCCACTTT.

Only a few counts were recorded for this clone. The chain uses TRBV6-5 and TRBJ2-2; TRBD1 is a possible D gene (6 bases). CDR3 size: 15 residues. Germline V CDR1 and CDR2: MNHEY, SVGAGI. V lost 4 bases and J 5 bases, leaving 14 bases between the germline ends. The CDR3 region is CASSSTIRGTGELFF. The DNA of the CDR3 is TGTGCCAGCAGTTCAACGATAAGGGGGACCGGGGAGCTGTTTTTT.

V and J are TRBV7-2 and TRBJ2-5, with D possibly matching TRBD1 (5 bases). This CDR3 is 14 amino acids long. V was clipped by 4 bases and J by 6 bases, with 15 bases between them. From germline, CDR1 is SGHTA and CDR2 FQGNSA. CDR3 region: CASSSESQGKTQYF. CDR3 nucleotide sequence: TGTGCCAGCAGCTCAGAATCGCAGGGAAAGACCCAGTACTTC.

This clone was seen once. This chain uses TRBV7-3 with TRBJ2-3; 8 bases match TRBD2. V trimming: 1 base; J trimming: 1 base; junction bases outside the gene matches: 19. The germline V gene has CDR1 SGHTA and CDR2 FQGTGA. The CDR3 consists of 21 residues. CDR3 region: CASSLKPSGSGARVGTDTQYF. DNA for the CDR3: TGTGCCAGCAGCTTAAAGCCTTCGGGTAGCGGGGCCAGAGTGGGCACAGATACGCAGTATTTT.

CDR3 region: CASSVLAGGYQETQYF. For the CDR3, the DNA is TGTGCCAGCAGCGTCCTAGCGGGGGGGTACCAAGAGACCCAGTACTTC. The chain links TRBV9 to TRBJ2-5; 12 nucleotides align to TRBD2. Trimming at V came to 2 bases and at J to 0 bases, leaving 2 bases not matched to a gene. CDR1 is SGDLS and CDR2 is YYNGEE in the germline V gene. There are 16 residues in the CDR3.

CDR3 nucleotide sequence: TGTGCCAGCAGCCACACCTTTGGCTATTCACCCCTCCACTTT. Translated, it gives CASSHTFGYSPLHF. The J gene is TRBJ1-6, the V gene TRBV14; no clear D gene. V lost 3 bases and J 8 bases, leaving 11 bases between the germline ends. CDR3 size: 14 residues. Germline V gene lookup returns CDR1 SGHDN and CDR2 FVKESK. The whole variable domain, remainder taken from reference TRBV14 and TRBJ1-6, is EAGVTQFPSHSVIEKGQTVTLRCDPISGHDNLYWYRRVMGKEIKFLLHFVKESKQDESGMPNNRFLAERTGGTYSTLKVQPAELEDSGVYFCASSHTFGYSPLHFGNGTRLTVT.

As DNA, the CDR3 is TGTGCCAGCAGTTACTCTGGGGGGACAGGGAACTATGGCTACACCTTC. It translates to CASSYSGGTGNYGYTF. The V call is TRBV6-5, the J call TRBJ1-2, with 9 bases identical to TRBD1. V lost 0 bases and J lost 2; bases outside the gene matches: 4. From germline, CDR1 is MNHEY and CDR2 SVGAGI. The CDR3 runs to 16 residues.

The chain joins TRBV19 to TRBJ2-7; a possible D gene is TRBD1 (6 bases). Germline lookup yields CDR1 LNHDA and CDR2 SQIVND (reference sequence). V lost 5 bases and J lost 6, with 11 bases in between. The CDR3 loop spans 12 amino acids. The CDR3, as DNA: TGTGCCAGTAGTGCGACAGGACCCGAGCAGTACTTC. Its translation: CASSATGPEQYF.

In its sample, this clone was seen a few times. One end of the junction does not line up with germline, which may come from a read error. J is TRBJ2-5 and V is TRBV11-2; the D gene is possibly TRBD2 (6 bases). The CDR3 is made up of 14 amino acids. Germline CDR1 is SGHAT and CDR2 is FQNNGV. The CDR3 protein is CASSLEASARTIHF. The CDR3 DNA is TGTGCCAGCAGCTTAGAGGCTAGCGCCCGAACGATCCACTTC.

The chain uses TRBV11-2 and TRBJ1-6; TRBD1 matches 8 bases. The CDR3 runs 15 residues. Trimming at V came to 6 bases and at J to 7 bases, leaving 8 bases not matched to a gene. Germline V gene data show CDR1 as SGHAT and CDR2 as FQNNGV. The CDR3, as DNA: TGTGCCAGCAGACATGGACAGGGATTGAATTCACCCCTCCACTTT. Translated, it gives CASRHGQGLNSPLHF.

The chain combines TRBV29-1 with TRBJ1-4; no clear D. Deletions cut 4 bases from V and 10 bases from J, with 13 bases between. The CDR3 consists of 12 residues. Per germline, CDR1 SQVTM and CDR2 ANQGSEA. In DNA form, the CDR3 reads TGCAGCGTTGGCGGAAACGCCCGAAAACTGTTTTTT. This gives the protein CSVGGNARKLFF.